This TCR beta chain derives from a study of T cells in Graves' hyperthyroidism and ophthalmopathy. Study details: Peripheral blood was acquired at first diagnosis, ahead of any therapy whatsoever.

CDR3 length equals 13 residues. From germline, CDR1 is SGHTA and CDR2 FQGNSA. With 6 bases removed from V and 9 bases from J, the gap between germline ends came to 15 bases. This clonotype was observed at least ten times. From RNA transcripts, TCR beta CDR3 regions were amplified. The study used the HTBI primer set for a first-round RT-PCR of the TCR CDR3. TCRdb re-derived calls from the multiplex PCR reads in MiXCR, one entry per CDR3 protein. The sample carries some 210,000 distinct CDR3 sequences, about a sixth recorded once. Criteria for exclusion of patients were uncontrolled infection, other autoimmune disease, pregnancy or lactation. Diagnostic decisions used clinical symptoms, serum thyroxine and TRAb, thyroid ultrasound and orbital computed tomography.

The chain has TRBV7-2 and TRBJ2-1, with D tentatively TRBD2 (7 bases). This clonotype originated in a man over 45 with Graves' hyperthyroidism. The sample comprised blood. CDR3 DNA sequence: TGTGCCAGCAGTTCCCGGCGGGGGCCTGAGCAGTTCTTC. Amino acid sequence: CASSSRRGPEQFF.